Sequencing of this T cell receptor (beta chain) was carried out in a study of blood T cell repertoires in COVID-19. For the study at large: From the United States, Italy and Spain came samples of acute and convalescent COVID-19. In each case, the material was cDNA or gDNA derived from T cells, B-cell-depleted T cells, or PBMCs.

The CDR3 has 16 residues. Germline values: CDR1 KGHSH, CDR2 LQKENI. Trimming removed 0 bases from V and 0 bases from J, with 8 bases in between. Profiled with immunoSEQ multiplex PCR; TCRdb holds only in-frame clones, not every one. The sample has roughly 400,000 clones, roughly 88% seen once. This chain uses TRBV18 with TRBJ2-2; D is perhaps TRBD1 (5 bases). The sequence came from a woman younger than 30 who had been exposed to COVID-19. The sequencing sample was made of PBMCs or T cells enriched from blood (not recorded which). CDR3 in amino acids: CASSPPATANTGELFF. In DNA, the CDR3 is TGTGCCAGCTCACCACCGGCGACAGCGAACACCGGGGAGCTGTTTTTT.